This is a list of T cell receptor beta chains from one sample in a study of OX40 agonist ivuxolimab in advanced cancers. This table comes from immunoSEQ multiplex PCR, and its TCRdb copy is limited to in-frame clones, with some not included. The data show approximately 17,000 clones, approximately 83% seen once. Specimen: CD4+ or CD8+ T cells sorted from blood, collected in a trial of the OX40 agonist ivuxolimab. These receptors were collected from an adult with an advanced solid tumor such as melanoma, head and neck, liver or kidney cancer. CDR3s include the opening cysteine and the closing phenylalanine or tryptophan. D genes are given only for firm matches. Part of the rows lack a size; the others show once, few, many or a class for expanded clones.

j_call v_call clone_size d_call cdr3_aa cdr3_nt
TRBJ2-7 TRBV19 . TRBD2 CASSIGSGGAGAGYEQYF TGTGCCAGTAGTATAGGTAGCGGAGGAGCGGGAGCGGGATACGAGCAGTACTTC
TRBJ2-2 TRBV9 once . CASSDHTGELFF TGTGCCAGCAGCGACCACACCGGGGAGCTGTTTTTT
TRBJ2-6 TRBV28 . . CASSFGGANVLTF TGTGCCAGCAGTTTTGGTGGGGCCAACGTCCTGACTTTC
TRBJ2-4 TRBV12-5 . . CASGWDLNQDIQYF TGTGCTAGTGGTTGGGACCTCAATCAGGACATTCAGTACTTC
TRBJ1-1 TRBV9 . TRBD1 CASNPGGAAEAFF TGTGCCAGCAACCCAGGGGGCGCCGCTGAAGCTTTCTTT
TRBJ2-7 TRBV13 . TRBD2 CASSLAGREGREQYF TGTGCCAGCAGCTTAGCTGGGCGGGAGGGCCGGGAGCAGTACTTC
TRBJ2-1 TRBV6-1 few . CASTTGNEQFF TGTGCCAGCACTACAGGGAATGAGCAGTTCTTC
TRBJ1-2 TRBV27 . . CASSLTGADGYTF TGTGCCAGCAGTTTGACTGGGGCAGACGGCTACACCTTC
TRBJ1-2 TRBV7-2 . . CASSSRGLVVNYGYTF TGTGCCAGCAGCTCTAGGGGGTTAGTAGTTAACTATGGCTACACCTTC
TRBJ1-2 TRBV11-2 few . CASSTQRGGTRPVGYTF TGTGCCAGCAGCACTCAGAGGGGGGGGACGCGGCCAGTGGGCTACACCTTC
TRBJ2-2 TRBV2 . . CASSEVGGGTNTGELFF TGTGCCAGCAGTGAAGTTGGAGGGGGCACGAACACCGGGGAGCTGTTTTTT
TRBJ2-1 TRBV27 . TRBD1 CASSLSYHLGQGANEQFF TGTGCCAGCAGTTTATCGTACCACCTGGGACAGGGGGCCAATGAGCAGTTCTTC
TRBJ2-7 TRBV21-1 . . CASSTIKGEQYF TGTGCCAGCAGCACCATAAAGGGCGAGCAGTACTTC
TRBJ1-4 TRBV6-6 . . CASSFQRASPAGKLFF TGTGCCAGCAGTTTTCAACGGGCATCACCGGCGGGAAAACTGTTTTTT
TRBJ2-1 TRBV9 . . CASSVSFHEQFF TGTGCCAGCAGCGTGAGTTTCCATGAGCAGTTCTTC
TRBJ2-7 TRBV11-2 medium-sized . CASSGDSYEQYF TGTGCCAGCTCGGGAGACTCCTACGAGCAGTACTTC
TRBJ1-5 TRBV4-1 . . CASSQNRGANQPQHF TGCGCCAGCAGCCAGAATAGGGGGGCCAATCAGCCCCAGCATTTT
TRBJ1-1 TRBV14 . TRBD1 CASSQETGGTEAFF TGTGCCAGCAGCCAAGAGACAGGGGGCACTGAAGCTTTCTTT
TRBJ2-7 TRBV2 . TRBD2 CASSEGEGLAGDEQYF TGTGCCAGCAGTGAAGGAGAGGGACTAGCGGGTGACGAGCAGTACTTC
TRBJ1-1 TRBV28 . TRBD1 CASARDSLLNTEAFF TGTGCCAGTGCCCGGGACAGCCTTTTGAACACTGAAGCTTTCTTT
TRBJ2-1 TRBV19 . . CASKNGIAREQFF TGTGCCAGTAAAAACGGCATAGCGCGAGAGCAGTTCTTC
TRBJ2-3 TRBV6-5 . TRBD2 CASSYAAGVITDTQYF TGTGCCAGCAGTTACGCAGCGGGAGTGATCACAGATACGCAGTATTTT
TRBJ2-5 TRBV28 . TRBD1 CASSGQALVETQYF TGTGCCAGCAGCGGACAGGCCCTCGTGGAGACCCAGTACTTC
TRBJ2-1 TRBV4-1 . TRBD2 CASSQPGTSGIYNEQFF TGCGCCAGCAGCCAACCTGGGACTAGCGGGATATACAATGAGCAGTTCTTC
TRBJ1-6 TRBV15 once . CATGGSYNSPLHF TGTGCCACCGGGGGCTCCTATAATTCACCCCTCCACTTT
TRBJ2-3 TRBV7-9 large . CASSFWTLSTDTQYF TGTGCCAGCAGCTTCTGGACTCTAAGCACAGATACGCAGTATTTT
TRBJ2-1 TRBV5-5 . TRBD2 CASNDLLAEGSSYNEQFF TGTGCCAGCAACGACCTACTAGCGGAGGGGAGCTCCTACAATGAGCAGTTCTTC
TRBJ2-5 TRBV4-1 . . CASSHRQGPGQETQYF TGCGCCAGCAGCCATCGTCAGGGCCCTGGGCAAGAGACCCAGTACTTC
TRBJ2-3 TRBV6-5 once TRBD2 CASSKLAGYTDTQYF TGTGCCAGCAGTAAACTAGCGGGGTACACAGATACGCAGTATTTT
TRBJ2-1 TRBV28 . TRBD2 CASRWAGLHNEQFF TGTGCCAGCAGGTGGGCGGGACTACACAATGAGCAGTTCTTC
TRBJ2-7 TRBV2 . TRBD2 CASSEGLAATYEQYF TGTGCCAGCAGTGAGGGACTAGCGGCAACCTACGAGCAGTACTTC
TRBJ2-7 TRBV27 . . CATALAGLGEQYF TGTGCCACCGCTCTGGCAGGCCTTGGCGAGCAGTACTTC
TRBJ1-2 TRBV28 . TRBD1 CASSYRGTGYGYTF TGTGCCAGCAGCTACCGCGGGACAGGCTATGGCTACACCTTC
TRBJ2-7 TRBV19 . TRBD2 CASRAGASYEQYF TGTGCCAGTAGAGCGGGGGCCTCCTACGAGCAGTACTTC
TRBJ2-3 TRBV11-2 . TRBD2 CASSLFWRELGDTQYF TGTGCCAGCAGCTTATTCTGGCGGGAGCTTGGAGATACGCAGTATTTT
TRBJ2-1 TRBV7-9 . . CASSLGSTNEQFF TGTGCCAGCAGCTTGGGTAGTACCAATGAGCAGTTCTTC
TRBJ2-1 TRBV29-1 . TRBD2 CSVIGTSFEQFF TGCAGCGTTATCGGGACTAGCTTTGAGCAGTTCTTC
TRBJ2-1 TRBV15 medium-sized TRBD1 CATLDRGQGSYNEQFF TGTGCCACCCTAGACAGGGGACAAGGGTCCTACAATGAGCAGTTCTTC
TRBJ2-7 TRBV6-5 . . CASSYGGTEQYF TGTGCCAGCAGTTATGGAGGGACCGAGCAGTACTTC
TRBJ1-1 TRBV9 . TRBD1 CASTPLVGRGLMNTEAFF TGTGCCAGCACCCCCTTGGTCGGCAGGGGGCTCATGAACACTGAAGCTTTCTTT
TRBJ2-3 TRBV7-2 . . CASSFPNEDVLTDTQYF TGTGCCAGCAGCTTCCCCAACGAGGACGTCCTCACAGATACGCAGTATTTT